This T cell receptor beta chain was captured by sequencing in a study of blood T cell repertoires in COVID-19 (dated by TCRdb to the early 2020s). Study-wide context: Samples from collaborators originated in the United States, Italy and Spain and spanned both the acute and convalescent phases of COVID-19. The prospective study material was composed of cDNA or gDNA derived from T cells, B-cell-depleted T cells, or PBMCs. Deeply sampled blood TCRbeta repertoires from subjects exposed to, actively infected with, or recovered from COVID-19 were included in the dataset. A freely available public database, intended as a resource for researchers studying the immune response to SARS-CoV-2, is where the repertoires were released. The samples were drawn from two sources: the first 160 participants of the ongoing ImmuneRACE study, and 1,200 or so subjects contributed by 6 global collaborators. Sample metadata almost always included a de-identified subject ID, COVID-19 status, age in years and sex. Where available, HLA class I and class II types were taken from metadata supplied by the sample provider and were not determined by assay-based typing.

TCRbeta CDR3 regions were amplified from genomic DNA by means of the immunoSEQ Assay, a bias-controlled multiplex PCR. In the paper's pipeline: The number of nucleated cells in each sample was estimated by amplification of reference gene primers within the assay. Sequence reads were collapsed and filtered to measure the absolute abundance of every unique TCRbeta CDR3 rearrangement. For each sample, productive Simpson clonality was calculated by taking the square root of Simpson's diversity index across productive rearrangements. In TCRdb, the immuneACCESS table is reduced to in-frame sequences with V and J assigned. These tables do not hold every clone; where another copy was compared, an unresolved V gene accounts for under half, and the others remain unexplained. For V, J and clone size, that table is used; D and trimming come from the DNA. The sample has about 87,000 clones on record, about 87% of them singletons. The ten largest clones capture 6% to 9.5% of the sample.

Trimming takes 0 bases from V and 5 bases from J, and the germline ends sit 14 bases apart. The CDR3 starts with the cysteine, ends with the phenylalanine, and has 15 residues. The sequence is cut down to CDR3 DNA, 45 bases in frame from base 1. The germline V gene gives CDR1 as SGDLS and CDR2 as YYNGEE. Each collaborating institution followed its own protocols to collect whole blood in K2EDTA tubes. For TCRbeta analysis, collaborators shipped samples as frozen whole blood, isolated PBMCs, or DNA extracted from either of those sample types. Points on this clone: Its antigen remains unidentified. Base qualities are not provided; no much larger clone lies one nucleotide away.

What the research found in general, with its limitations: The quantity of clinical and demographic metadata differed by source and by participant and was supplied without curation.

This sequence uses TRBV9 and TRBJ1-2; a confident D gene designation cannot be given. The clonotype was recovered from a human donor with acute or convalescent COVID-19. The donor label of this sample is uncertain. Sequenced input: peripheral blood. The DNA reads TGTGCCAGCAGCGTAGTACCAGAGGGAGTTTATGGCTACACCTTC. The resulting protein is CASSVVPEGVYGYTF.